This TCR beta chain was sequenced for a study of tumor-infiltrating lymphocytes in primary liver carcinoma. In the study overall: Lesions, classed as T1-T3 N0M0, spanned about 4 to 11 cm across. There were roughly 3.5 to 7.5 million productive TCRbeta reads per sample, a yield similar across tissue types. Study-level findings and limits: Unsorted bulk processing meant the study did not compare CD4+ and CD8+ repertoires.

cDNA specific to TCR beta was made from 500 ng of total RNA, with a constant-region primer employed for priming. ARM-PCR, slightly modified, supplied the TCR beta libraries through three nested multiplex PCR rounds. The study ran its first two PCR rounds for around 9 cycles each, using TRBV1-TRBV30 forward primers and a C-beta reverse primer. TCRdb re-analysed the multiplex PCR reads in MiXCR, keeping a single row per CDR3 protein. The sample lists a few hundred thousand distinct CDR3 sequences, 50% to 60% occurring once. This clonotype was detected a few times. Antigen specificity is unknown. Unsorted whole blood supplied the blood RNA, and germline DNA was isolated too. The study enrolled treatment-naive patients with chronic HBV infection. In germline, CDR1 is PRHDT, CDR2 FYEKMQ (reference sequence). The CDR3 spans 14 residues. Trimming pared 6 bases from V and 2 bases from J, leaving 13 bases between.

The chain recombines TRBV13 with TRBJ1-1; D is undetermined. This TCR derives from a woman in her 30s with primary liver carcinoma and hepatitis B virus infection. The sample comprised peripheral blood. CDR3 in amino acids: CASRPDPANTEAFF. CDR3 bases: TGTGCCAGCAGGCCTGACCCCGCAAACACTGAAGCTTTCTTT.